This T cell receptor beta chain emerged from a study of shared T cell receptors in the human thymus. This clone was seen just once. V was pared by 6 bases and J by 3 bases, with 18 bases of the junction left unmatched. The CDR3 totals 18 residues. Germline assignment: CDR1 LGHNT and CDR2 FRNRAP. Only in-frame clones appear in the TCRdb table, and some are missing; sequencing was by immunoSEQ multiplex PCR. The sample includes under 850,000 clones, 70% to 90% seen only once; the top ten take 0.01%. These data also formed part of another study, on human thymus T cells. That report adds: Thymic material originated from resections removed in the course of corrective heart surgery.

This clonotype was obtained from a boy in the first two years of life with a congenital heart defect. The sample taken for sequencing was thymocytes. The rearrangement uses TRBV12-5 and TRBJ2-5; the match to TRBD2 covers 8 bases. As DNA, the CDR3 is TGTGCTAGTGGCTCCCATACTAGCGGAGATCTCGCTGAAGAGACCCAGTACTTC. This gives the protein CASGSHTSGDLAEETQYF.